This entry concerns a single TCR beta chain. The antigen remains unidentified. This specimen comes from a study of immune cell composition in non-small cell lung cancer. Study-level background: Tumours were mainly lung adenocarcinoma or squamous cell carcinoma.

The V end was cut by 0 bases, the J end by 3 bases, with 12 bases between. Germline V gene data show CDR1 as MNHEY and CDR2 as SVGAGI. This CDR3 is 16 amino acids long. General study points: Top 10 clone scores and clonality were higher in squamous than adenocarcinoma.

Template was genomic DNA from frozen, unsorted single-cell suspensions. Produced via immunoSEQ multiplex PCR; TCRdb's table is partial and in-frame only. Of about 2,200 clones in the sample, about 91% were seen once. This chain connects TRBV6-5 to TRBJ2-4; D unresolved. What was sequenced was lung tumor tissue. This TCR came from a human donor with non-small cell lung cancer. CDR3 DNA: TGTGCCAGCAGTTACTCGAGAACAGTAGGCAAAAACATTCAGTACTTC. Amino acids: CASSYSRTVGKNIQYF.